The T cell receptor (beta chain) under discussion was sequenced for a study of T cells in Graves' hyperthyroidism and ophthalmopathy. No ophthalmopathy progression within 18 months constituted stable Graves' hyperthyroidism. Orbital computed tomography, thyroid ultrasound, serum thyroxine and TRAb, and clinical symptoms together informed the diagnoses. Amplification targeted TCR beta CDR3 regions from RNA transcripts. When the TCR CDR3 underwent first-round RT-PCR, the HTBI primer set was used. Via MiXCR, TCRdb re-called the multiplex PCR reads, giving one row per CDR3 protein. The sample includes hundreds of thousands of distinct CDR3 sequences, less than 20% of them seen just once. This clonotype came up a few times. The sequence derives from a woman younger than 30 with Graves' hyperthyroidism. Material: blood.

CDR3 sequence reads: CASKHWGWVSHNQPQHF. DNA of the CDR3: TGTGCCAGTAAACATTGGGGCTGGGTAAGTCACAATCAGCCCCAGCATTTT. The rearrangement uses TRBV19 and TRBJ1-5; perhaps TRBD1 as D (5 bases). The CDR3 contains 17 residues. The germline V gene has CDR1 LNHDA and CDR2 SQIVND (reference sequence). V lost 7 bases to trimming and J lost 3 bases, with 22 bases between them. Full variable domain (remainder filled in from reference TRBV19 and TRBJ1-5): DGGITQSPKYLFRKEGQNVTLSCEQNLNHDAMYWYRQDPGQGLRLIYYSQIVNDFQKGDIAEGYSVSREKKESFPLTVTSAQKNPTAFYLCASKHWGWVSHNQPQHFGDGTRLSIL.